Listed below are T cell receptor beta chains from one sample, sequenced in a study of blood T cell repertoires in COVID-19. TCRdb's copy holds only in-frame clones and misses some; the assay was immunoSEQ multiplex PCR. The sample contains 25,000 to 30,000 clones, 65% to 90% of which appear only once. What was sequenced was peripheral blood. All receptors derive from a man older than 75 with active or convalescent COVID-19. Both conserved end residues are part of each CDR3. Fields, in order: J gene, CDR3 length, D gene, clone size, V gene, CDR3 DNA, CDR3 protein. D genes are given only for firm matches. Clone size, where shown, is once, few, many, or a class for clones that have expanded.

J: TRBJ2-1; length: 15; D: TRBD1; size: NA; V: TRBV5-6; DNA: TGTGCCAGCAGCTTCGGGACAGGGTTCGGCAATGAGCAGTTCTTC; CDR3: CASSFGTGFGNEQFF
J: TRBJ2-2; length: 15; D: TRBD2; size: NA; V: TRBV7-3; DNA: TGTGCCAGCAGTCCTAGCGGAACGAACACCGGGGAGCTGTTTTTT; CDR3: CASSPSGTNTGELFF
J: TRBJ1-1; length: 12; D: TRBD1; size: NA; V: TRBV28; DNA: TGTGCCAGCAGTCCACAGGGGTATGAAGCTTTCTTT; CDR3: CASSPQGYEAFF
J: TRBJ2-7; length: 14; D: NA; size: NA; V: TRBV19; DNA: TGTGCCAGTAGTATAGGGGTTGAGGCCTACGAGCAGTACTTC; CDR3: CASSIGVEAYEQYF
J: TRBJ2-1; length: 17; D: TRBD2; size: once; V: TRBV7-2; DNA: TGTGCCAGCAGCTTAGGTGTTGCGGGAGGGCCGGGTAATGAGCAGTTCTTC; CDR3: CASSLGVAGGPGNEQFF
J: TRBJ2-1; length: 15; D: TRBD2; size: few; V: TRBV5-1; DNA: TGCGCCAGCCGGACTAGCGGGATGTTAGGGGATGAGCAGTTCTTC; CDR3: CASRTSGMLGDEQFF
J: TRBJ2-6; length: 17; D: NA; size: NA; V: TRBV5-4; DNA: TGTGCCAGCAGCGATTTAGACAGATCCTCTGGGGCCAACGTCCTGACTTTC; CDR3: CASSDLDRSSGANVLTF
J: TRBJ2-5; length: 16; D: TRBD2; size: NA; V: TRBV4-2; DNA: TGTGCCAGCAGCGCCAAGGGGGTAGCGGGGGTTGAGACCCAGTACTTC; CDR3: CASSAKGVAGVETQYF
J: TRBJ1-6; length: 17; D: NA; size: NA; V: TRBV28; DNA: TGTGCCAGCAGTTTTTCCGCTCCGGGACTGAAAAATTCACCCCTCCACTTT; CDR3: CASSFSAPGLKNSPLHF
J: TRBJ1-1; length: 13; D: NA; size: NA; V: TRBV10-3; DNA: TGTGCCATCAGCGCAGGGGAGCCCACTGAAGCTTTCTTT; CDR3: CAISAGEPTEAFF
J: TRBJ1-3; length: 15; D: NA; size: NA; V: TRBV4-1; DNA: TGCGCCAGCAGCCCAGGGCAGGGCCCTGGAAACACCATATATTTT; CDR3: CASSPGQGPGNTIYF
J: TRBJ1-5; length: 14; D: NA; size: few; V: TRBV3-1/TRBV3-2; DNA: TGTGCCAGCAGCCCAGACGGGGGAAATCAGCCCCAGCATTTT; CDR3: CASSPDGGNQPQHF
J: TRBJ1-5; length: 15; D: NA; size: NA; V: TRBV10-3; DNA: TGTGCCATCAGTGAGTCGGTCGGTCGGGGTCAGCCCCAGCATTTT; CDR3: CAISESVGRGQPQHF
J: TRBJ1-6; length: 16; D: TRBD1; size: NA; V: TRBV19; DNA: TGTGCCAGTAGTCCAATCGACAGGGCCTATAATTCACCCCTCCACTTT; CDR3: CASSPIDRAYNSPLHF
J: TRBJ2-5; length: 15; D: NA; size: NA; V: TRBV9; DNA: TGTGCCAGCAGCGTTCTGGGCTCTGCTGAAGAGACCCAGTACTTC; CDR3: CASSVLGSAEETQYF
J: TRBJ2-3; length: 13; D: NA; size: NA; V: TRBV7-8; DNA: TGTGCCAGCAGCTCGGGTGGCACAGATACGCAGTATTTT; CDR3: CASSSGGTDTQYF
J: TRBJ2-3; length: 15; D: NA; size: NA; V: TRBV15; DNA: TGTGCCACCAGCAGAGCTCAGGGTCTTACAGATACGCAGTATTTT; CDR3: CATSRAQGLTDTQYF
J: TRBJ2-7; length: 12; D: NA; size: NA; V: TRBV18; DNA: TGTGCCAGCTCACCCGACAGGAGCGAGCAGTACTTC; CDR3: CASSPDRSEQYF
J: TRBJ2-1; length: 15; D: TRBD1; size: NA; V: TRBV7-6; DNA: TGTGCCAGCAGCTCCCTCCACAGGGGTAGGAATGAGCAGTTCTTC; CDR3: CASSSLHRGRNEQFF
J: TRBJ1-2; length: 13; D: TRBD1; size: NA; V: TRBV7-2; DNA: TGTGCCAGCAGCGGAGGACAGGGCTATGGCTACACCTTC; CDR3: CASSGGQGYGYTF
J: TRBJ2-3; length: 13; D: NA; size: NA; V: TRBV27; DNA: TGTGCCAGCTCTCCCCTCAACGGGAGCCAAGTGTATTTT; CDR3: CASSPLNGSQVYF
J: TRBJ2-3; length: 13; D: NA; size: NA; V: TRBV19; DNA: TGTGCCAGTAGGGTCAGGGGAGCAGATACGCAGTATTTT; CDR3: CASRVRGADTQYF
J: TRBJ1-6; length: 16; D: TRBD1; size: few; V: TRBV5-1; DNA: TGCGCCAGCAGCTTAGACAGGGGCGTAAGGGATTCACCCCTCCACTTT; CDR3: CASSLDRGVRDSPLHF
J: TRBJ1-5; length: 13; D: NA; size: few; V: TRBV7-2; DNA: TGTGCCAGCAGCTCCGTGGCAGATCAGCCCCAGCATTTT; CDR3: CASSSVADQPQHF
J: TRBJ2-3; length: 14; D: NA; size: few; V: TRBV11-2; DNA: TGTGCCAGCAGCTTAGATATGGGGCCAGATACGCAGTATTTT; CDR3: CASSLDMGPDTQYF
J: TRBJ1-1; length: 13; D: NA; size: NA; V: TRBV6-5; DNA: TGTGCCAGCACTAGACAGGAGAGGACTGAAGCTTTCTTT; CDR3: CASTRQERTEAFF
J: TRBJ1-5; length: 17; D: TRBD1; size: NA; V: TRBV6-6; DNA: TGTGCCAGCAGTCCGACCCGGACAGGCGCATCAGGTCAGCCCCAGCATTTT; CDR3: CASSPTRTGASGQPQHF
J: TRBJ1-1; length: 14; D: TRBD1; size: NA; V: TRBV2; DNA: TGTGCCAGCAGAGGGGGCGCGGGGAACACTGAAGCTTTCTTT; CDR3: CASRGGAGNTEAFF
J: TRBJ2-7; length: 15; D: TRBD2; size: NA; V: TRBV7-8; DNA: TGTGCCAGCAGCTTAGTACTAGCGGATTCCTACGAGCAGTACTTC; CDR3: CASSLVLADSYEQYF
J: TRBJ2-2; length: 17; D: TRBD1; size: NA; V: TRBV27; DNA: TGTGCCAGCAGCACACGTTCCCTCAGGGGGCGCCCCGGGGAGCTGTTTTTT; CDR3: CASSTRSLRGRPGELFF
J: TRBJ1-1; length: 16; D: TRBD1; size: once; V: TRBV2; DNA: TGTGCCAGCAGAACCGGGACAGCTAACATGAACACTGAAGCTTTCTTT; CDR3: CASRTGTANMNTEAFF
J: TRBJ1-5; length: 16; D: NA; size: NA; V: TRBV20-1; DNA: TGCAGTGCTAGTCAATTGACAGGACTTAGCAATCAGCCCCAGCATTTT; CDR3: CSASQLTGLSNQPQHF
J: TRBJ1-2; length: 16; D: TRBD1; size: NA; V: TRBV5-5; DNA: TGTGCCAGCAGCTTGTTAGGGACAGCAGGAGGCTATGGCTACACCTTC; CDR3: CASSLLGTAGGYGYTF
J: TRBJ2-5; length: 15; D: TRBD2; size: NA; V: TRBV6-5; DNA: TGTGCCAGCTCCAGGGATCGCGGGGGTTCCGGGACCCAGTACTTC; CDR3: CASSRDRGGSGTQYF
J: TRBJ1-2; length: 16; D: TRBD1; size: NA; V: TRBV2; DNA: TGTGCCAGCAGTGAAGGGACGGGACAGCTCGTGGGTGGCTACACCTTC; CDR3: CASSEGTGQLVGGYTF
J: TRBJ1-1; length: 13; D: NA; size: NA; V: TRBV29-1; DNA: TGCAGCGTTGAAGGGGAGAGCAGGACTGAAGCTTTCTTT; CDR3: CSVEGESRTEAFF
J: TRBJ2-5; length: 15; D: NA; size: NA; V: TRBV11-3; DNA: TGTGCCAGCAGCGAGGACAGTGAGGGCCAAGAGACCCAGTACTTC; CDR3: CASSEDSEGQETQYF
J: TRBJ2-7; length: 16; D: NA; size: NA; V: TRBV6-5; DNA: TGTGCCAGCAGTTCTCCCTTGACAGGAGGAGGTGACGAGCAGTACTTC; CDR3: CASSSPLTGGGDEQYF
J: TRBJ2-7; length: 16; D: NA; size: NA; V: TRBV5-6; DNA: TGTGCCAGCAGCGAACACCCTAGCGTTAGGTTACGCGAGCAGTACTTC; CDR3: CASSEHPSVRLREQYF
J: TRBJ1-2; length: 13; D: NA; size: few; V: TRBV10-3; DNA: TGTGCCATCAGTGTCGTGAAGGATAGCGGCTACACCTTC; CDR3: CAISVVKDSGYTF
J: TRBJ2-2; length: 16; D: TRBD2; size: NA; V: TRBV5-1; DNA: TGCGCCAGCAGCCAGCTGCGGGGGTCCAGCTCCGGGGAGCTGTTTTTT; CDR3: CASSQLRGSSSGELFF
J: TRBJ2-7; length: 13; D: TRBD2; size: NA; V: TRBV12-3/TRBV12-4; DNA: TGTGCCAGCAGTTTAGGGGGGGGTGGCGAGCAGTACTTC; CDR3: CASSLGGGGEQYF
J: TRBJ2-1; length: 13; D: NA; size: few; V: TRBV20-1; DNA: TGCAGTGCTAGTCTAGTGACGACCGATGAGCAGTTCTTC; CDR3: CSASLVTTDEQFF
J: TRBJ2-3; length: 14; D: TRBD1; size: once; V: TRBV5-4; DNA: TGTGCCAGCAGTCGGACAGGCGCTACAGATACGCAGTATTTT; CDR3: CASSRTGATDTQYF
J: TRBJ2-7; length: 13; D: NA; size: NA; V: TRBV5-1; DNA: TGCGCCAGCAAAGAAGGACTGCGCTACGAGCAGTACTTC; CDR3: CASKEGLRYEQYF
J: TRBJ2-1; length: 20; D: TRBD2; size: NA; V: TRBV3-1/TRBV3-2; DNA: TGTGCCAGCAGCCAAGATCCGGCTAGCGGGAGGGCCTCCAGGTCTTATGAGCAGTTCTTC; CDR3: CASSQDPASGRASRSYEQFF
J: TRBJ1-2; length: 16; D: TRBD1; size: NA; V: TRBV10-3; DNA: TGTGCCATCAGTGATCCGGGACAGAGAAGATCCTATGGCTACACCTTC; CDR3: CAISDPGQRRSYGYTF
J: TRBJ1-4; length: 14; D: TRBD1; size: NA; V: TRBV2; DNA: TGTGCCAGCAGTGACCCCGCAGGGGGTGAAAAACTGTTTTTT; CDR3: CASSDPAGGEKLFF
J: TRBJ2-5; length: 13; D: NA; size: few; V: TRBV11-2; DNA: TGTGCCAGCAGCGCCGGGATCCAAGAGACCCAGTACTTC; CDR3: CASSAGIQETQYF